Sequencing of this T cell receptor beta chain was carried out in a study of CD8 T cells in ankylosing spondylitis. The study's findings and limits: Seemingly characteristic of ankylosing spondylitis blood was a TCR beta motif consisting of about 8 highly homologous variants.

TCRdb fed the 5' RACE reads into MiXCR, producing one record per CDR3 protein. The sample lists 200,000 to 250,000 distinct CDR3 sequences; roughly 6.6% were seen once. This clonotype was seen ten or more times. The antigen is undetermined. The receptor was isolated from a male donor with ankylosing spondylitis. The specimen sequenced was blood, either unsorted or a sorted T cell fraction (not recorded which).

The CDR3 sequence: CASSFGDSTQYF. The CDR3 nucleotides read TGTGCCAGCAGCTTTGGTGACTCGACTCAGTACTTC. The rearrangement links TRBV7-9 to TRBJ2-4; D is uncertain. V dropped 3 bases and J dropped 12 bases, with 12 bases sitting between them. The length of the CDR3 is 12 residues. The germline CDR1 and CDR2 sequences are SEHNR and FQNEAQ (reference sequence).